These 28 T cell receptor beta chains were all obtained from the same sample, sequenced in a study of blood T cell repertoires in COVID-19. Measured with immunoSEQ multiplex PCR; TCRdb has only the in-frame clones, and not every one. The data show more than 150,000 clones, with approximately 87% seen just once and roughly 4.1% held by the top ten. The sequenced sample was peripheral blood. The receptors originated from a woman in her 70s with acute or convalescent COVID-19.

This clone was seen a few times. CDR3 in amino acids: CASSLGRDNPVYTF. DNA for the CDR3: TGTGCCAGCAGCTTGGGAAGGGACAACCCAGTCTACACCTTC. The V and J genes are TRBV5-6 and TRBJ1-2, with a weak D call TRBD1 (6 bases). V was cut by 0 bases and J by 10 bases, with 16 bases left in between. This CDR3 comprises 14 residues. In germline, CDR1 is SGHDT, CDR2 YYEEEE.

CDR3 in DNA: TGTGCCAGTACTACAGGGGGATTTGAGTCACCCCTCCACTTT. Residues: CASTTGGFESPLHF. The gene calls are TRBV2 and TRBJ1-6; 8 bases align to TRBD1. The V and J ends lost 9 bases and 10 bases, in that order; junction bases with no gene match: 11. This CDR3 is 14 amino acids long. CDR1 is SNHLY, CDR2 FYNNEI, per germline.

The chain recombines TRBV10-3 with TRBJ1-2; D may be TRBD1 (5 bases). V was shortened by 11 bases and J by 10 bases, with 23 bases between the two germline ends. The germline V gene encodes CDR1 ENHRY and CDR2 SYGVKD. The CDR3 contains 13 residues. The CDR3 loop reads CASSGTTPGAYTF. CDR3 DNA sequence: TGTGCCTCCTCGGGTACGACACCTGGGGCCTACACCTTC.

The rearrangement links TRBV5-6 to TRBJ2-1; TRBD1 matches at 9 bases. J was trimmed by 6 bases and V by 4 bases; bases with no gene match: 8. CDR1 is SGHDT, CDR2 YYEEEE, per germline. This CDR3 comprises 15 residues. CDR3 loop: CASSLWTGVTNEQFF. The CDR3 DNA follows: TGTGCCAGCAGCCTATGGACAGGGGTAACCAATGAGCAGTTCTTC.

This rearrangement joins TRBV19 to TRBJ2-5; 7 bases align to TRBD2. This CDR3 region has 13 residues. Germline assignment: CDR1 LNHDA and CDR2 SQIVND (reference sequence). J gave up 4 bases and V 7 bases, and 6 bases lay outside the gene matches. CDR3 nucleotide sequence: TGTGCCAGTACGAAAGCGGGGATAGAGACCCAGTACTTC. Translated, it gives CASTKAGIETQYF.

V usage is TRBV24-1 and J usage is TRBJ2-1; 15 nucleotides match TRBD2. This CDR3 contains 16 residues. Trimming removed 4 bases from V and 10 bases from J; junction bases left unmatched: 7. CDR1 and CDR2 (germline): KGHDR, SFDVKD. The CDR3 loop is CATSDRTSGGAREQFF. The CDR3 nucleotides are TGTGCCACCAGTGACAGGACTAGCGGGGGGGCGCGGGAGCAGTTCTTC.

The chain is built from TRBV3-1 (or the pseudogene TRBV3-2) and TRBJ2-5; TRBD1 aligns across 7 bases. The germline V gene has CDR1 LGHDT and CDR2 YNNKEL (reference sequence). Unmatched junction bases numbered 15, after V lost 0 bases and J lost 5 bases. This CDR3 contains 18 residues. CDR3 coding DNA: TGTGCCAGCAGCCAAGATCCCGGCAGGGGGTTATTCCGGGAGACCCAGTACTTC. This gives the protein CASSQDPGRGLFRETQYF.

Comments on this clone: The sample has other DNA sequences that encode this CDR3 too. This chain joins TRBV9 and TRBJ1-2, with D perhaps TRBD1 (6 bases). The V end was cut by 4 bases, the J end by 4 bases, with 11 bases between. The germline V gene encodes CDR1 SGDLS and CDR2 YYNGEE. CDR3 length equals 13 residues. CDR3 DNA: TGTGCCAGCAGCCTCACAGGGACCTATGGCTACACCTTC. It encodes CASSLTGTYGYTF.

This chain connects TRBV3-1 (or the pseudogene TRBV3-2) to TRBJ2-1, with a possible D match to TRBD2 (6 bases). Trimming pared 2 bases from V and 15 bases from J, leaving 17 bases between. Germline V gene data show CDR1 as LGHDT and CDR2 as YNNKEL (reference sequence). CDR3 size: 13 residues. CDR3 in DNA: TGTGCCAGCAGCCAATACGGGGGAGGAGAAGTGTTCTTC. This encodes CASSQYGGGEVFF.

The chain carries TRBV6-5 and TRBJ1-5; no clear D gene. Trimming removed 0 bases from V and 7 bases from J, with 13 bases in between. Germline CDR1 is MNHEY and CDR2 is SVGAGI. The CDR3 runs to 15 residues. The CDR3 nucleotides are TGTGCCAGCAGTTACTCGCCGGGGATAGGGCAGCCCCAGCATTTT. Translated, it gives CASSYSPGIGQPQHF.

The genes are TRBV5-1 and TRBJ2-6, with TRBD1 identical over 7 bases. Germline V gene sequence: CDR1 SGHRS, CDR2 YFSETQ. Trimming cost V 6 bases and J 1 base; bases outside gene matches: 4. The CDR3 has 15 residues. The CDR3 nucleotides read TGCGCCAGCATACAGGGGTCTTCTGGGGCCAACGTCCTGACTTTC. Translated, it gives CASIQGSSGANVLTF.

V and J are TRBV24-1 and TRBJ1-2; 9 nucleotides align to TRBD1. This CDR3 has 14 residues. The junction had 7 bases not matched to a gene; V was cut back by 4 bases and J by 8 bases. The germline V gene has CDR1 KGHDR and CDR2 SFDVKD. This CDR3 reads CATSDPGTGSGYTF. CDR3 coding DNA: TGTGCCACCAGTGACCCCGGGACAGGGAGCGGCTACACCTTC.

This clone was found a few times. V and J are TRBV3-1 (or the pseudogene TRBV3-2) and TRBJ2-1, with a possible D match to TRBD2 (5 bases). The CDR3 is 12 residues long. The V end lost 8 bases, the J end lost 0 bases, and 5 bases lay between the germline ends. Germline CDR1 and CDR2: LGHDT and YNNKEL (reference sequence). The CDR3 region has the DNA TGTGCCAGCGGACTCTCCTACAATGAGCAGTTCTTC. Translated, it gives CASGLSYNEQFF.

The genes are TRBV7-9 and TRBJ1-3; 7 positions match TRBD1. Germline loops: CDR1 SEHNR, CDR2 FQNEAQ (reference sequence). This CDR3 has 17 residues. The V segment lost 0 bases and the J segment 4 bases; nucleotides outside the gene matches: 9. The CDR3 DNA reads as TGTGCCAGCAGCTTAGCGCAAGGGGGCTGGATCGGAAACACCATATATTTT. It translates to CASSLAQGGWIGNTIYF.

The chain combines TRBV12-5 with TRBJ1-1, with D maybe TRBD1 (6 bases). The V end lost 3 bases, the J end lost 2 bases, and 13 bases lay between the germline ends. This CDR3 is built from 15 residues. CDR1 is LGHNT and CDR2 is FRNRAP in the germline V gene. CDR3 in DNA: TGTGCTAGTGGTTTAGTGGCAGGGGAAAACACTGAAGCTTTCTTT. It codes for CASGLVAGENTEAFF.

This clone was detected a few times. The genes are TRBV2 and TRBJ1-3; 11 bases align to TRBD1. Losses at the gene ends were 6 bases for V and 10 bases for J; bases not matched to a gene: 8. CDR1 and CDR2 (germline): SNHLY, FYNNEI. The CDR3 spans 14 residues. The CDR3 loop reads CASRGTGGWSTIYF. The CDR3 DNA is TGTGCCAGCAGAGGGACAGGGGGATGGAGTACCATATATTTT.

The chain has TRBV7-9 and TRBJ2-7; maybe TRBD2 (6 bases). The germline V gene has CDR1 SEHNR and CDR2 FQNEAQ (reference sequence). V was trimmed by 0 bases and J by 8 bases, leaving 17 bases between them. This CDR3 comprises 15 residues. CDR3: CASSLAGTSTIKQYF. CDR3 in DNA: TGTGCCAGCAGCTTAGCCGGGACTTCAACAATCAAGCAGTACTTC.

The sample holds a few counts of this clone. The rearrangement uses TRBV7-9 and TRBJ2-7, with a tentative D call TRBD2 (5 bases). The CDR3 consists of 13 residues. Germline lookup yields CDR1 SEHNR and CDR2 FQNEAQ (reference sequence). The V gene lost 3 bases and the J gene lost 1 base, with 7 bases spanning the gap. The CDR3 DNA follows: TGTGCCAGCAGCTTCGGGGTTTCCTACGAGCAGTACTTC. Translating gives CASSFGVSYEQYF.

The rearrangement joins TRBV5-1 to TRBJ2-1; 9 nucleotides line up with TRBD2. The CDR3 is 16 amino acids. From germline, CDR1 is SGHRS and CDR2 YFSETQ. Germline trimming cut 4 bases from V and 6 bases from J; bases unmatched to any gene: 11. CDR3 sequence (DNA): TGCGCCAGCAGCCGGGGGGCTAGCGGGGTAGGCAATGAGCAGTTCTTC. Amino acids: CASSRGASGVGNEQFF. The variable domain in full, completed from reference TRBV5-1 and TRBJ2-1, reads KAGVTQTPRYLIKTRGQQVTLSCSPISGHRSVSWYQQTPGQGLQFLFEYFSETQRNKGNFPGRFSGRQFSNSRSEMNVSTLELGDSALYLCASSRGASGVGNEQFFGPGTRLTVL.

This clone was observed a handful of times. The rearrangement joins TRBV10-2 to TRBJ1-4; D uncertain. The CDR3 consists of 13 residues. Trimming removed 4 bases from V and 7 bases from J, with 10 bases in between. Germline CDR1 is WSHSY and CDR2 is SAAADI. Written as DNA, the CDR3 is TGCGCCAGCAGTGTGGGCTGGGTTGAAAAACTGTTTTTT. This encodes CASSVGWVEKLFF.

V gene TRBV6-6 combines with J gene TRBJ1-5; D is unresolved. Per germline, CDR1 MNHNY and CDR2 SVGAGI (reference sequence). The CDR3 has 14 amino acids. V was pared by 0 bases and J by 3 bases, with 6 bases between. CDR3 nucleotides: TGTGCCAGCAGTTACTCCAGAACCAATCAGCCCCAGCATTTT. Encoded protein: CASSYSRTNQPQHF.

The chain is built from TRBV29-1 and TRBJ1-1; possible D gene TRBD1, 5 bases. Germline CDR1 and CDR2: SQVTM and ANQGSEA. The CDR3 is 12 amino acids. The V end was cut by 5 bases, the J end by 4 bases, with 11 bases between. CDR3 nucleotides: TGCAGCGTTTCTCAGGGTTCCACTGAAGCTTTCTTT. Amino acid sequence: CSVSQGSTEAFF.

The V gene is TRBV15, the J gene TRBJ1-5, with D possibly TRBD1 on 5 matching bases. The germline gives CDR1 LNHNV, CDR2 YYDKDF (reference sequence). Deletions cut 0 bases from V and 6 bases from J, with 18 bases between. The CDR3 extends over 17 amino acids. CDR3 amino acids: CATSREGTGRAGQPQHF. The CDR3 nucleotides read TGTGCCACCAGCAGAGAAGGTACGGGCAGGGCAGGTCAGCCCCAGCATTTT.

This sequence joins TRBV19 and TRBJ1-5, with TRBD1 matching over 9 bases. The J segment lost 4 bases and the V segment lost 9 bases, leaving 13 bases of the junction unmatched. The CDR3 consists of 16 residues. Germline loops: CDR1 LNHDA, CDR2 SQIVND (reference sequence). CDR3 residues: CASLPNRGLRNQPQHF. CDR3 coding DNA: TGTGCCAGCCTACCGAACAGGGGGCTTAGGAATCAGCCCCAGCATTTT.

The V and J genes are TRBV24-1 and TRBJ2-1, with TRBD2 identical over 12 bases. The trim removed 6 bases at V and 7 bases at J, leaving 3 bases unmatched. The CDR3 sequence is 14 residues long. From germline, CDR1 is KGHDR and CDR2 SFDVKD. The CDR3 here is CATSPSGGVNEQFF. CDR3 DNA: TGTGCCACCAGTCCTAGCGGGGGGGTGAATGAGCAGTTCTTC.

This clone has more than one count but fewer than ten. The chain couples TRBV7-8 to TRBJ2-3; 11 nucleotides match TRBD2. Germline CDR1 is SGHVS and CDR2 is FQNEAQ. V shed 5 bases, J shed 5 bases, and the junction held 3 bases outside the gene matches. This CDR3 is built from 14 residues. CDR3 amino acids: CASSRLAGLDTQYF. The CDR3 nucleotides read TGTGCCAGCAGCAGACTAGCGGGGCTAGATACGCAGTATTTT.

The chain has TRBV5-6 and TRBJ1-3, with TRBD1 matching 9 bases. This CDR3 has 19 amino acids. CDR1 is SGHDT and CDR2 is YYEEEE in the germline V gene. J was trimmed by 0 bases and V by 4 bases; bases with no gene match: 14. DNA for the CDR3: TGTGCCAGCAGCCCGGGACAGGGAGGCCTGAGGAACTCTGGAAACACCATATATTTT. Amino acid sequence: CASSPGQGGLRNSGNTIYF.

The V and J genes are TRBV20-1 and TRBJ2-3, with 11 positions matching TRBD2. CDR1 is DFQATT, CDR2 SNEGSKA, per germline (reference sequence). Losses at the gene ends were 3 bases for V and 0 bases for J; bases not matched to a gene: 11. The CDR3 has 18 amino acids. CDR3 region: CSASEGTSGYTSTDTQYF. The CDR3 bases are TGCAGTGCTAGTGAGGGGACTAGCGGATACACGAGCACAGATACGCAGTATTTT.